This T cell receptor (beta chain) was profiled in a study of graft-versus-host responses after intestinal transplantation. Study-wide context: Transplants were multivisceral, liver-intestinal, or isolated intestinal. Anti-thymocyte globulin served as induction for all recipients, who then took tacrolimus and steroids for about three years.

A word on this clone: Its cognate antigen is unknown.

Method: immunoSEQ multiplex PCR; TCRdb's copy keeps in-frame clones and lacks some. The table includes tens of thousands of clones, around 95% detected once. The germline gives CDR1 SQVTM, CDR2 ANQGSEA. The CDR3 is 13 residues long. V gave up 2 bases and J gave up 6 bases; unmatched junction bases: 7. Sequences were derived from unstimulated CD8+ T cells sorted from spleen or lymph node cells, sampled before intestinal transplant. The receptor's source is a human donor who received an intestinal transplant. The V call is TRBV29-1, the J call TRBJ2-7, with 7 nucleotides matching TRBD2. CDR3 nucleotides: TGCAGCGTTGAATTCGGGGGGACCAGCGAGCAGTACTTC. As protein: CSVEFGGTSEQYF.